This T cell receptor (beta chain) was profiled in a study of brain metastases from non-small cell lung cancer. Study-level findings and limits: Compared with primary tumors, brain metastases showed less T-cell infiltration.

For this clone: Antigen specificity is unknown.

This CDR3 is built from 16 residues. In germline, CDR1 is SEHNR, CDR2 FQNEAQ (reference sequence). J lost 2 bases, V lost 4 bases, and 9 bases had no gene match. Repertoires were generated with immunoSEQ multiplex PCR, while TCRdb's copy carries only in-frame clones and drops some. The sample includes approximately 2,300 clones, 85% to 90% seen only once; the top ten take less than 8.5%. The receptor's source is a donor at least 40 years old with non-small cell lung cancer. The sample consisted of primary lung tumor tissue. The V gene is TRBV7-9, the J gene TRBJ2-3, with 7 bases lining up with TRBD1. CDR3 in DNA: TGTGCCAGCAGCTCGCGACAGGGTGGACACACAGATACGCAGTATTTT. Translation gives CASSSRQGGHTDTQYF. Supplemented by reference TRBV7-9 and TRBJ2-3, the full variable domain reads DTGVSQNPRHKITKRGQNVTFRCDPISEHNRLYWYRQTLGQGPEFLTYFQNEAQLEKSRLLSDRFSAERPKGSFSTLEIQRTEQGDSAMYLCASSSRQGGHTDTQYFGPGTRLTVL.